The 26 T cell receptor beta chains below were found in one sample sequenced in a study of blood T cell repertoires in COVID-19. Method: immunoSEQ multiplex PCR; TCRdb's copy keeps in-frame clones and lacks some. This table holds roughly 200,000 clones, more than 75% found once. Input material: peripheral blood. The receptors shown here come from a person aged 65 to 85 with COVID-19, enrolled during active disease.

This chain uses TRBV24-1 with TRBJ1-5, with D maybe TRBD1 (6 bases). Germline values: CDR1 KGHDR, CDR2 SFDVKD. Trimming took 3 bases from V and 3 from J, leaving 11 bases between them. The CDR3 runs to 15 residues. The CDR3, as DNA: TGTGCCACCAGTGATAAGCAGGGGTACAATCAGCCCCAGCATTTT. Translation: CATSDKQGYNQPQHF.

The chain joins TRBV4-1 to TRBJ1-3, with a tentative D call TRBD1 (5 bases). V was clipped by 1 base and J by 3 bases, with 10 bases between them. The V gene's germline CDR1 is MGHRA and CDR2 YSYEKL. The CDR3 spans 15 residues. CDR3 sequence (DNA): TGCGCCAGCAGCCAAGCCCCAGGGTATGGAAACACCATATATTTT. Protein sequence: CASSQAPGYGNTIYF.

The genes are TRBV19 and TRBJ1-5; no clear D. V was shortened by 6 bases and J by 5 bases, with 23 bases between the two germline ends. The CDR3 has 17 residues. Germline CDR1 LNHDA, CDR2 SQIVND (reference sequence). The CDR3: CASSTISRGSSYQPQHF. The CDR3 nucleotides read TGTGCCAGTAGCACGATCTCCCGGGGTTCCAGCTATCAGCCCCAGCATTTT.

The chain links TRBV4-3 to TRBJ2-1; D call uncertain. Germline CDR1 reads LGHNA; CDR2 reads YSLEER. The CDR3 consists of 16 residues. V was pared by 0 bases and J by 0 bases, with 9 bases between. The CDR3 nucleotides read TGCGCCAGCAGCCAAGACCGTTGGAGCTCCTACAATGAGCAGTTCTTC. It translates to CASSQDRWSSYNEQFF.

The chain combines TRBV20-1 with TRBJ2-2, with D hard to call. Germline CDR1 DFQATT, CDR2 SNEGSKA (reference sequence). The CDR3 sequence is 14 residues long. Trimming cost V 3 bases and J 4 bases, with 12 bases left between them. The DNA for the CDR3 is TGCAGTGCTAGTAAGATAGCAGCCACCGGGGAGCTGTTTTTT. Translated, it gives CSASKIAATGELFF.

The chain recombines TRBV5-4 with TRBJ1-1, with TRBD1 matching over 12 bases. Germline V gene lookup returns CDR1 SGHNT and CDR2 YYREEE (reference sequence). V gave up 0 bases and J gave up 3 bases; unmatched junction bases: 6. The CDR3 runs 17 residues. CDR3 nucleotides: TGTGCCAGCAGCTTGGCTGGGACAGGGGGCCCACACACTGAAGCTTTCTTT. Protein product: CASSLAGTGGPHTEAFF.

The V gene is TRBV18, the J gene TRBJ2-3; 7 bases line up with TRBD2. Per the germline V gene, CDR1 is KGHSH and CDR2 is LQKENI. Trimming cost V 2 bases and J 2 bases; bases outside gene matches: 7. The CDR3 has 16 residues. Written as DNA, the CDR3 is TGTGCCAGCTCACCATGGGCTAGCGGAAACACAGATACGCAGTATTTT. Translating it yields CASSPWASGNTDTQYF. Full variable domain (missing parts from reference TRBV18 and TRBJ2-3): NAGVMQNPRHLVRRRGQEARLRCSPMKGHSHVYWYRQLPEEGLKFMVYLQKENIIDESGMPKERFSAEFPKEGPSILRIQQVVRGDSAAYFCASSPWASGNTDTQYFGPGTRLTVL.

The chain links TRBV6-2 or TRBV6-3 to TRBJ2-5, with 9 bases aligning to TRBD2. CDR3 size: 15 residues. CDR1 is MNHEY and CDR2 is SVGEGT in the germline V gene. V shed 2 bases, J shed 7 bases, and the junction held 8 bases outside the gene matches. The CDR3 loop reads CASSYTAGGYGTQYF. The DNA for the CDR3 is TGTGCCAGCAGTTACACCGCGGGGGGGTATGGGACCCAGTACTTC.

V is TRBV11-2 and J is TRBJ1-2; 7 bases match TRBD1. The CDR3 totals 14 residues. Germline V gene lookup returns CDR1 SGHAT and CDR2 FQNNGV. V shed 5 bases, J shed 4 bases, and the junction held 7 bases outside the gene matches. CDR3 region: CASSALTGAYGYTF. The CDR3 DNA reads as TGTGCCAGCAGCGCCCTCACAGGGGCCTATGGCTACACCTTC.

The rearrangement links TRBV4-3 to TRBJ1-5, with D tentatively TRBD1 (6 bases). V lost 2 bases and J 8 bases, leaving 16 bases between the germline ends. Looked up from germline, CDR1 is LGHNA and CDR2 is YSLEER. This CDR3 spans 15 amino acids. The CDR3 is CASSQFTGIAEPQHF. The CDR3 DNA reads as TGCGCCAGCAGCCAATTTACAGGGATTGCGGAGCCCCAGCATTTT.

The genes are TRBV7-2 and TRBJ1-2; 10 nucleotides align to TRBD1. Germline assignment: CDR1 SGHTA and CDR2 FQGNSA. Trimming at V came to 5 bases and at J to 3 bases, leaving 3 bases not matched to a gene. CDR3 length: 14 amino acids. The CDR3 here is CASSTDRGYYGYTF. The CDR3 region has the DNA TGTGCCAGCAGCACGGACAGGGGGTACTATGGCTACACCTTC.

The J gene is TRBJ2-7, the V gene TRBV28, with D maybe TRBD2 (6 bases). V was clipped by 6 bases and J by 0 bases, with 15 bases between them. Germline V gene data show CDR1 as MDHEN and CDR2 as SYDVKM. This CDR3 has 15 amino acids. CDR3 region: CASRDSGGSSYEQYF. CDR3 bases: TGTGCCAGCAGAGATAGCGGAGGGAGCTCCTACGAGCAGTACTTC.

This sequence joins TRBV3-1 (or the pseudogene TRBV3-2) and TRBJ2-7, with D perhaps matching TRBD2 (6 bases). Germline loops: CDR1 LGHDT, CDR2 YNNKEL (reference sequence). The V end lost 1 base, the J end lost 3 bases, and 10 bases lay between the germline ends. The CDR3 totals 14 residues. For the CDR3, the DNA is TGTGCCAGCAGCCAAGGCGGGACCCGCTACGAGCAGTACTTC. It codes for CASSQGGTRYEQYF.

The chain joins TRBV29-1 to TRBJ2-3; 11 positions match TRBD1. Looked up from germline, CDR1 is SQVTM and CDR2 is ANQGSEA. The V segment lost 8 bases and the J segment 5 bases; nucleotides outside the gene matches: 12. CDR3 length equals 15 residues. The CDR3 here is CSTTRTGQGVDTQYF. CDR3 in DNA: TGCAGCACCACACGCACGGGACAGGGGGTAGATACGCAGTATTTT.

The rearrangement links TRBV29-1 to TRBJ2-1; 10 positions match TRBD1. Per the germline V gene, CDR1 is SQVTM and CDR2 is ANQGSEA. Unmatched junction bases numbered 10, after V lost 5 bases and J lost 9 bases. This CDR3 is built from 14 residues. The CDR3 spells CSVSDRGGRSEQFF. For the CDR3, the DNA is TGCAGCGTTTCGGACAGGGGGGGAAGGAGTGAGCAGTTCTTC.

This clone occurred a few times. The chain employs TRBV5-6 and TRBJ2-7; the D gene is possibly TRBD2 (6 bases). Germline lookup yields CDR1 SGHDT and CDR2 YYEEEE. The CDR3 has 14 residues. V lost 4 bases and J 3 bases, leaving 14 bases between the germline ends. For the CDR3, the DNA is TGTGCCAGCAGCCCCTTAGGAGGGAGCTACGAGCAGTACTTC. Translated: CASSPLGGSYEQYF.

This clone was seen a few times. The genes are TRBV7-7 and TRBJ2-1; 13 positions match TRBD2. The CDR3 has 16 amino acids. The V and J ends lost 1 base and 6 bases, in that order; junction bases with no gene match: 3. The germline gives CDR1 SSHAT, CDR2 FNYEAQ (reference sequence). In DNA form, the CDR3 reads TGTGCCAGCAGCTTAGGACTAGCGGGAGGAGCCAATGAGCAGTTCTTC. As protein: CASSLGLAGGANEQFF.

The chain links TRBV28 to TRBJ2-1, with a weak D call TRBD2 (5 bases). This CDR3 is 12 amino acids long. V was clipped by 6 bases and J by 5 bases, with 8 bases between them. The germline gives CDR1 MDHEN, CDR2 SYDVKM. The CDR3 sequence: CASRERDNEQFF. The CDR3 DNA reads as TGTGCCAGCAGAGAGAGGGACAATGAGCAGTTCTTC.

This clone was recorded only once. The chain uses TRBV3-1 (or the pseudogene TRBV3-2) and TRBJ2-6, with D possibly being TRBD2 (5 bases). The CDR3 contains 15 residues. Germline V lookup: CDR1 LGHDT, CDR2 YNNKEL (reference sequence). The germline V and J ends were trimmed by 2 bases and 2 bases, with 7 bases remaining between them. The CDR3 loop reads CASSQPGTGANVLTF. Written as DNA, the CDR3 is TGTGCCAGCAGCCAACCCGGGACTGGGGCCAACGTCCTGACTTTC.

The CDR3 DNA is TGTGCCAGCCTAGGAGGGGGGGACTACAATGAGCAGTTCTTC. This codes for CASLGGGDYNEQFF. The chain couples TRBV2 to TRBJ2-1; tentatively, D is TRBD2 (7 bases). CDR3 length: 14 residues. V was pared by 8 bases and J by 3 bases, with 14 bases between. Germline assignment: CDR1 SNHLY and CDR2 FYNNEI.

This chain uses TRBV28 with TRBJ1-2; tentatively, D is TRBD1 (6 bases). The CDR3 is 14 amino acids. Germline V gene sequence: CDR1 MDHEN, CDR2 SYDVKM. With 8 bases removed from V and 1 base from J, the gap between germline ends came to 14 bases. The CDR3 DNA reads TGTGCCAGCGGGGGAGGGGGGAGTAACTATGGCTACACCTTC. This translates into CASGGGGSNYGYTF.

The chain recombines TRBV30 with TRBJ2-1; TRBD2 is a possible D gene (5 bases). Looked up from germline, CDR1 is GTSNPN and CDR2 is SVGIG (reference sequence). The CDR3 sequence is 15 residues long. V was trimmed by 1 base and J by 4 bases, leaving 14 bases between them. The CDR3: CAWSGRTGTYNEQFF. The CDR3 region has the DNA TGTGCCTGGAGTGGGAGGACTGGAACTTACAATGAGCAGTTCTTC. Combining the CDR3 with reference TRBV30 and TRBJ2-1 gives the whole variable domain SQTIHQWPATLVQPVGSPLSLECTVEGTSNPNLYWYRQAAGRGLQLLFYSVGIGQISSEVPQNLSASRPQDRQFILSSKKLLLSDSGFYLCAWSGRTGTYNEQFFGPGTRLTVL.

This clone occurred a few times. The chain recombines TRBV28 with TRBJ1-5, with TRBD1 matching over 8 bases. Unmatched junction bases numbered 9, after V lost 6 bases and J lost 2 bases. CDR1 is MDHEN, CDR2 SYDVKM, per germline. The CDR3 length is 16 residues. CDR3 in DNA: TGTGCCAGCAGCCCTGGCCAGGGGGCGCGCAATCAGCCCCAGCATTTT. It specifies CASSPGQGARNQPQHF. Looking up the rest from reference TRBV28 and TRBJ1-5 gives the full variable domain: DVKVTQSSRYLVKRTGEKVFLECVQDMDHENMFWYRQDPGLGLRLIYFSYDVKMKEKGDIPEGYSVSREKKERFSLILESASTNQTSMYLCASSPGQGARNQPQHFGDGTRLSIL.

The rearrangement joins TRBV7-8 to TRBJ2-1; 8 bases are shared with TRBD2. The CDR3 is 16 residues long. V gave up 1 base and J gave up 4 bases; unmatched junction bases: 6. Looked up from germline, CDR1 is SGHVS and CDR2 is FQNEAQ. The CDR3 protein is CASSLDLAGAYNEQFF. In DNA form, the CDR3 reads TGTGCCAGCAGCTTAGATCTAGCGGGCGCTTACAATGAGCAGTTCTTC.

The chain carries TRBV5-1 and TRBJ1-2; TRBD1 is a possible D gene (5 bases). Trimming left V 0 bases short and J 4 bases short, with 13 bases between. In germline, CDR1 is SGHRS, CDR2 YFSETQ. The CDR3 contains 15 residues. CDR3 amino acids: CASSLDLGLGYGYTF. The CDR3 DNA reads as TGCGCCAGCAGCTTGGATCTGGGGCTCGGCTATGGCTACACCTTC.

V gene TRBV27 combines with J gene TRBJ1-4, with D perhaps matching TRBD1 (6 bases). Trimming cost V 3 bases and J 1 base, with 15 bases left between them. Germline CDR1 MNHEY, CDR2 SMNVEV (reference sequence). The CDR3 contains 17 residues. The CDR3 coding sequence is TGTGCCAGCAGTTTGAGGGGGGGGTCCGTAACTAATGAAAAACTGTTTTTT. Residues: CASSLRGGSVTNEKLFF.